Listed below are T cell receptor beta chains from one sample, sequenced in a study of T cells after yellow fever vaccination. TCRdb independently ran MiXCR on the 5' RACE reads; one entry per CDR3 protein. The profile shows about 580,000 distinct CDR3 sequences, around a sixth of them singletons. The sequenced sample was PBMCs, obtained around 5 days after the first yellow fever vaccination. Every receptor here comes from a man younger than 35 who received the YFV17D yellow fever vaccine. The CDR3 runs from the conserved cysteine through the conserved F or W.

cdr3_aa j_call v_call
CASSTGQGFRNEQFF TRBJ2-1 TRBV7-2
CASSPLGPQGEQYF TRBJ2-7 TRBV27
CASSWRKGLAGGNTGELFF TRBJ2-2 TRBV11-1
CASSLSGLPTGNTIYF TRBJ1-3 TRBV6-2/TRBV6-3
CSVPQGEGAFF TRBJ1-1 TRBV29-1
CASRRPGGGTGELFF TRBJ2-2 TRBV5-1
CASGEVSRGYTF TRBJ1-2 TRBV19
CASSATPGGRTDTQYF TRBJ2-3 TRBV6-1
CASSSGQGRSNYGYTF TRBJ1-2 TRBV27
CASSTSDSSNTGELFF TRBJ2-2 TRBV5-1
CASSLVTGENYGYTF TRBJ1-2 TRBV7-2
CSAREQVRTGSSYNSPLHF TRBJ1-6 TRBV20-1
CASSSSRGGRTDTQYF TRBJ2-3 TRBV5-5
CASSPQGAMQETQYF TRBJ2-5 TRBV18
CASSDQSAGETQYF TRBJ2-5 TRBV2
CATSSARGWGETQYF TRBJ2-5 TRBV15
CASSLVDWVRNLRGEYF TRBJ2-7 TRBV6-5
CARSVGGDAKNIQYF TRBJ2-4 TRBV9
CSARKDTTDGYTF TRBJ1-2 TRBV20-1
CSVLTWVDYETQYF TRBJ2-5 TRBV29-1
CASSYPRVGRSSYNEQFF TRBJ2-1 TRBV6-5
CASSKTGGAMDEQFF TRBJ2-1 TRBV6-4
CASSQEGGTVAGELFF TRBJ2-2 TRBV4-1
CASSLREGLAGRYTDTQYF TRBJ2-3 TRBV7-6
CASSLWPNYGYTF TRBJ1-2 TRBV28
CSAPRSGSTEAFF TRBJ1-1 TRBV20-1
CASSLDRGARYEQYF TRBJ2-7 TRBV7-2
CASSEAPDMLNYGYTF TRBJ1-2 TRBV9
CASSEMDRAYEQYF TRBJ2-7 TRBV9
CSQREGTEAFF TRBJ1-1 TRBV20-1
CSARDWVPNSPLHF TRBJ1-6 TRBV20-1
CASSQDGGSGNTIYF TRBJ1-3 TRBV4-2
CATAAGETQYF TRBJ2-5 TRBV24-1
CSEAPGLAGGNEQFF TRBJ2-1 TRBV20-1
CASSSLAGDQETQYF TRBJ2-5 TRBV4-1
CASSQDRGLGGPLATNEKLFF TRBJ1-4 TRBV4-1
CASSPMRGWTEAFF TRBJ1-1 TRBV18
CASITPQGADTEAFF TRBJ1-1 TRBV12-3/TRBV12-4
CASSQGVSGTSSRGPGELFF TRBJ2-2 TRBV4-3
CASSRTGGTEAFF TRBJ1-1 TRBV7-9
CASRAVAKNIQYF TRBJ2-4 TRBV11-2
CASSRAGKDGELFF TRBJ2-2 TRBV7-2
CSAQIRDRGRGANVLTF TRBJ2-6 TRBV20-1
CASSFIAGAGDTQYF TRBJ2-3 TRBV7-2
CASSFSSQGGTEAFF TRBJ1-1 TRBV12-3/TRBV12-4
CASSVESSEQFF TRBJ2-1 TRBV9
CASSRQDGLNTEAFF TRBJ1-1 TRBV19
CASSQLQGGFEKLFF TRBJ1-4 TRBV4-1